The T cell receptor beta chain described here comes from a study of T-cell memory formation after mild COVID-19. With respect to this clonotype: Its target is not known.

Study results and limitations: Contracting clones from day 15 to 85 showed balanced CD4/CD8; later expanders favored CD4+. The appearance of some responding clones in pre-infection memory suggested that cross-reactive memory joined.

TCR alpha and TCR beta cDNA libraries carrying sample barcodes and UMIs were produced by 5'RACE using constant-segment primers. TCRdb re-analysed the 5' RACE reads in MiXCR, keeping a single row per CDR3 protein. In the table there are hundreds of thousands of distinct CDR3 sequences, roughly a quarter of which are singletons. CDR1 is SEHNR and CDR2 is FQNEAQ in the germline V gene (reference sequence). This CDR3 is 14 amino acids long. V lost 1 base and J 5 bases, leaving 11 bases between the germline ends. Sequenced sample: PBMCs or a T cell subset sorted from them (not recorded which). The V call is TRBV7-9, the J call TRBJ1-1; D is unresolved. The clonotype comes from an adult woman who had mild COVID-19 (a few samples of this study predate the infection). Cell type and time point are not known. The DNA of the CDR3 is TGTGCCAGCAGCTTAGTTGGATTACGGACTGAAGCTTTCTTT. Translated: CASSLVGLRTEAFF.